Listed here is a single T cell receptor beta chain. No cognate antigen has been identified for it. No base quality information exists; no much larger clone differs at one position. The trim is 0 bases for V and 8 bases for J, with a gap of 8 bases between the germline ends. CDR1 and CDR2 (SGDLS, YYNGEE) derive from the germline V gene. From the cysteine through the phenylalanine, the CDR3 covers 12 amino acids. Solely the CDR3 DNA is kept, with 36 bases framed from the first base. The data stem from a study of glioma-infiltrating T cells after dendritic cell vaccination (dated by TCRdb to the mid-2010s). About the full investigation: Of the roughly 15 glioblastoma patients in the cohort, all drawn from Phase I and II dendritic cell vaccination trials, 9 were newly diagnosed and 6 had recurrent disease. Autologous tumor lysate-pulsed dendritic cell vaccination was administered to the patients between about 2003 and 2012. The vaccine consisted of monocyte-derived dendritic cells cultured seven to eight days with IL-4 and GM-CSF, then pulsed overnight with autologous tumor lysate. Each patient got three intradermal injections of the dendritic cell vaccine, spaced at biweekly intervals, in the arm below the axilla. Deep sequencing of TCR beta CDR3 regions was used to quantify tumor-infiltrating lymphocyte content and compare tumor and blood repertoires in dendritic cell-vaccinated glioblastoma patients. Survival after dendritic cell vaccination was correlated with TCR sequencing metrics, such as TIL content and the overlap between tumor and blood repertoires. General study outcomes and caveats: After dendritic cell vaccination, a higher estimated pretreatment TIL content predicted longer time to progression and longer overall survival. The response model built on TCR overlap across three groups was characterized as speculative, with prospective validation still needed. The cohort was small and heterogeneous, and full blood and tumor sets were available for few patients, with initial-recurrent tumor pairs available for even fewer patients. No direct relationship between TCR clonality and survival was found, suggesting that a diverse polyclonal response may matter.

Patients were selected for having adequate residual fresh-frozen tumor tissue and more than two years of available survival data. Although molecular status otherwise differed among the glioblastoma patients, no patient had an isocitrate dehydrogenase mutation. PBMC collection took place before vaccination, two weeks after the third vaccination, and at tumor progression if progression occurred. The Qiagen DNeasy Blood extraction Kit was used for extraction of genomic DNA. Using the immunoSEQ assay, TCRB CDR3 regions were amplified from 1.5 to 2 micrograms of genomic DNA, or from all available DNA when less than that was on hand. For multiplex PCR, 60 forward primers for TCR V beta segments and 13 reverse primers for J beta segments were used. Synthetic control templates were spiked into each sample at limiting dilution to estimate reads per starting template. Reads of 87 bp were generated by sequencing on the Illumina HiSeq System. As for the authors' bioinformatics: PCR and sequencing errors were removed by a nearest neighbor algorithm that merged closely related sequences. TCR overlap was defined as the percentage of unique tumor TCR beta sequences that were also present in the same patient's peripheral blood. Here the immuneACCESS table is served through TCRdb, limited to in-frame sequences with V and J called. Missing clones are a known gap in these copies; in checked studies unresolved V genes cover under half, and the rest lacks a known reason. The DNA was the basis for D and trimming; V, J and clone size are from that table. This sample is represented by about 50,000 clones; roughly 87% of them were singletons. In total, the top ten clones hold about an eighth of the sample.

The chain employs TRBV9 and TRBJ1-2; the D gene is perhaps TRBD1, on 5 matching bases. The source of this sequence is a human donor with glioblastoma. The sample in question was blood, obtained before dendritic cell vaccination. The CDR3 region reads CASSVERGGYTF. The DNA sequence follows: TGTGCCAGCAGCGTAGAACGGGGGGGCTACACCTTC.